This T cell receptor (beta chain) was identified during a study of molecular identifiers for immune sequencing clone quantification. Every naive CD8 library was made from between about 20,000 and 1,000,000 sorted cells with 10%, 30% or 50% RNA. CD8+CD4-CCR7+CD45RA+ cells were sorted as naive CD8 T cells. The CDR3 is made up of 13 amino acids. CDR1 and CDR2 from the germline V gene are SQVTM and ANQGSEA. Trimming took 0 bases from V and 6 from J, leaving 12 bases between them. Methods described previously, with TCR primers listed, were used for bulk TCR libraries. Each CDR3 protein is one row after TCRdb ran MiXCR on the PCR reads. This sample yields roughly 630,000 distinct CDR3 sequences, of which around 25% are seen a single time; 0.7% to 0.95% belongs to the top ten. Whole-study results and caveats: Clones of above 20 RNA copies carried over 99% of effector molecules; in naive cells they carried under 1%.

This clonotype came up many times. What it recognizes is unknown. The TCR comes from a human donor in good health. Some libraries in this study had Jurkat cell RNA spiked in. This chain uses TRBV29-1 with TRBJ2-7; D is unclear. Sequencing was performed on naive CD8+ T cells from blood, with Jurkat cell RNA spiked in. The subset: FACS-sorted CD8+CD4-CCR7+CD45RA+ naive T cells. This CDR3 is CSVEDSLTLEQYF. CDR3 coding DNA: TGCAGCGTTGAAGACTCCCTTACCCTCGAGCAGTACTTC.